This record looks at one T cell receptor (beta chain) sequence and its context. CDR3 length: 15 residues. Trimming took 7 bases from V and 8 from J, leaving 18 bases between them. The germline V gene encodes CDR1 SNHLY and CDR2 FYNNEI. Sequenced by immunoSEQ multiplex PCR; TCRdb stores in-frame clones only, minus some. The sample shows some 300,000 clones, about nine tenths of them seen only once. These data belong to a study of blood T cell repertoires in COVID-19. This TCR was recovered from a woman aged 45-65 years who had been exposed to COVID-19. The sequenced material came from PBMCs or T cells enriched from blood (not recorded which). The chain employs TRBV2 and TRBJ1-6, with D unresolved. CDR3 sequence reads: CASTEQSPRDSPLHF. The DNA of the CDR3 is TGTGCCAGCACGGAGCAGTCCCCCCGGGATTCACCCCTCCACTTT.